Following are 29 T cell receptor beta chains from one sample sequenced in a study of immune heterogeneity within non-small cell lung tumors. With 32 V and 13 J primers, multiplex PCR amplified the TCR beta CDR3. TCRdb reprocessed the multiplex PCR reads via MiXCR and lists one record per CDR3 protein. The data contain fewer than 7,000 distinct CDR3 sequences, about 20% of them singletons. The template for each sample was 500 to 700 ng of genomic DNA, which had been extracted from bulk tumor tissue. Surgical sampling yielded several biopsies per primary tumor (spaced far apart). Samples came from untreated patients having curative surgery for newly diagnosed non-small cell lung cancer. Sequenced sample: lung tumor tissue. These receptor sequences come from a female donor with non-small cell lung cancer.

This clonotype was counted between two and nine times. The chain uses TRBV7-3 and TRBJ2-3, with D possibly matching TRBD1 (7 bases). CDR3 size: 18 residues. Germline CDR1 is SGHTA and CDR2 is FQGTGA. V was pared by 5 bases and J by 1 base, with 22 bases between. The CDR3, as DNA: TGTGCCAGCAGCATGCTAGGTCGACAGGGCGGGGGCACAGATACGCAGTATTTT. It is translated as CASSMLGRQGGGTDTQYF.

This clonotype qualifies as medium-sized (0.01 to 0.1%). The rearrangement uses TRBV6-6 and TRBJ1-2; D gene unclear. Between the trimmed V and J ends, which lost 0 bases and 7 bases, there was a span of 12 bases. This CDR3 is built from 14 residues. Germline V gives CDR1 MNHNY, CDR2 SVGAGI (reference sequence). The CDR3 nucleotides are TGTGCCAGCAGTTACTCCCTCGGACGTGCTGGCTACACCTTC. Translating gives CASSYSLGRAGYTF.

This clonotype was observed a handful of times. The chain uses TRBV5-6 and TRBJ2-1; D gene ambiguous. Germline V gene lookup returns CDR1 SGHDT and CDR2 YYEEEE. Trimming shortened V by 4 bases and J by 4 bases, and 9 bases separated the two germline ends. The CDR3 is made up of 13 amino acids. The CDR3 nucleotides read TGTGCCAGCAGCCCGGCCCAGTACAATGAGCAGTTCTTC. It specifies CASSPAQYNEQFF. Full variable domain (remainder filled in from reference TRBV5-6 and TRBJ2-1): DAGVTQSPTHLIKTRGQQVTLRCSPKSGHDTVSWYQQALGQGPQFIFQYYEEEERQRGNFPDRFSGHQFPNYSSELNVNALLLGDSALYLCASSPAQYNEQFFGPGTRLTVL.

This clonotype ranks as medium-sized (0.01 to 0.1%). The chain employs TRBV5-1 and TRBJ2-1, with 15 nucleotides matching TRBD2. The CDR3 spans 18 residues. Germline lookup yields CDR1 SGHRS and CDR2 YFSETQ. V shed 0 bases, J shed 8 bases, and the junction held 9 bases outside the gene matches. CDR3 loop: CASSLGRTSGRVGDEQFF. CDR3 nucleotides: TGCGCCAGCAGCTTGGGGCGGACTAGCGGGAGGGTAGGGGATGAGCAGTTCTTC.

For this clonotype: The missing conserved phenylalanine or tryptophan at the end of this CDR3 makes a read error likely. The chain uses TRBV9 and TRBJ2-7, with 9 positions matching TRBD2. The V segment lost 0 bases and the J segment 2 bases; nucleotides outside the gene matches: 6. The CDR3 extends over 16 amino acids. Germline assignment: CDR1 SGDLS and CDR2 YYNGEE. The CDR3 spells CASSVEGLAGPYEQYL. Written as DNA, the CDR3 is TGTGCCAGCAGCGTAGAAGGTCTAGCGGGACCCTACGAGCAGTACTTA.

The J gene is TRBJ2-7, the V gene TRBV5-1; maybe TRBD2 (6 bases). The germline V and J ends were trimmed by 3 bases and 2 bases, with 27 bases remaining between them. Per germline, CDR1 SGHRS and CDR2 YFSETQ. CDR3 length equals 19 residues. As DNA, the CDR3 is TGCGCCAGCAGCTCCATGGGGGGACGCCGGACATCTTATACCTACGAGCAGTACTTC. This sequence encodes CASSSMGGRRTSYTYEQYF.

Turning to this clonotype: This could be a read error, since a much larger clone is one nucleotide away. The gene calls are TRBV11-2 and TRBJ1-6; TRBD1 is a possible D gene (5 bases). The CDR3 runs to 15 residues. From germline, CDR1 is SGHAT and CDR2 FQNNGV. The CDR3 loop is CASTLGAGYNSPLHF. For the CDR3, the DNA is TGTGCCAGCACCTTAGGGGCAGGATATAATTCACCCCTCCACTTT.

By sample fraction, this clonotype is medium-sized (0.01 to 0.1%). The V and J genes are TRBV13 and TRBJ1-1; D might be TRBD1 (5 bases). The V gene's germline CDR1 is PRHDT and CDR2 FYEKMQ (reference sequence). Trimming left V 2 bases short and J 6 bases short, with 7 bases between. This CDR3 has 12 residues. The CDR3 sequence is CASSLLGAEAFF. The DNA for the CDR3 is TGTGCCAGCAGCTTACTGGGGGCTGAAGCTTTCTTT.

The rearrangement joins TRBV6-4 to TRBJ1-1; D may be TRBD1 (6 bases). V lost 5 bases, J lost 6 bases, and 16 bases lay in between. CDR1 and CDR2 from the germline V gene are MRHNA and SNTAGT. The CDR3 loop spans 14 amino acids. DNA of the CDR3: TGTGCCAGCAGTACCGGGACATCGGGGGCTGAAGCTTTCTTT. Protein: CASSTGTSGAEAFF.

This clonotype is labeled as medium-sized (0.01 to 0.1%). V and J are TRBV18 and TRBJ1-1; D might be TRBD1 (5 bases). The germline gives CDR1 KGHSH, CDR2 LQKENI. V lost 6 bases and J 5 bases, leaving 10 bases between the germline ends. The CDR3 loop spans 12 amino acids. The CDR3 DNA reads TGTGCCAGCTCCCTCCAGGGAACTGAAGCTTTCTTT. Protein: CASSLQGTEAFF.

The rearrangement links TRBV7-6 to TRBJ2-5; 8 bases match TRBD2. The CDR3 loop spans 14 amino acids. The V and J ends lost 5 bases and 5 bases, in that order; junction bases with no gene match: 7. CDR1 and CDR2 (germline): SGHVS, FNYEAQ. CDR3 bases: TGTGCCAGCAGCCGAACCGGGACTAGGGAGACCCAGTACTTC. This translates into CASSRTGTRETQYF.

This chain's CDR3 is CSARETSGLTFYTNEQFF. CDR3 in DNA: TGCAGTGCTAGAGAAACATCGGGACTAACTTTCTATACCAATGAGCAGTTCTTC. This sequence joins TRBV20-1 and TRBJ2-1; 7 bases are a match to TRBD2. CDR3 size: 18 residues. Trimming at V came to 0 bases and at J to 6 bases, leaving 17 bases not matched to a gene. Germline V lookup: CDR1 DFQATT, CDR2 SNEGSKA (reference sequence).

In this sample, this clonotype turned up once. The V call is TRBV10-3, the J call TRBJ2-3; the D gene is possibly TRBD2 (7 bases). The germline V gene has CDR1 ENHRY and CDR2 SYGVKD. Trimming left V 0 bases short and J 5 bases short, with 15 bases between. The CDR3 contains 16 residues. DNA of the CDR3: TGTGCCATCAGTGAGTCGTACAGGGAGGGACAAGATACGCAGTATTTT. Protein: CAISESYREGQDTQYF.

This clonotype has more than one count but fewer than ten. This chain joins TRBV7-9 and TRBJ1-1, with D unclear. This CDR3 has 13 amino acids. The germline V gene has CDR1 SEHNR and CDR2 FQNEAQ (reference sequence). V was pared by 1 base and J by 6 bases, with 9 bases between. CDR3 sequence reads: CASSLDIGAEAFF. The CDR3 DNA is TGTGCCAGCAGCTTAGACATAGGCGCTGAAGCTTTCTTT.

This clonotype was seen a few times. V gene TRBV28 combines with J gene TRBJ2-3; no firm D call. CDR1 is MDHEN, CDR2 SYDVKM, per germline. This CDR3 has 17 residues. The V end was cut by 2 bases, the J end by 2 bases, with 17 bases between. Here the CDR3 DNA reads TGTGCCAGCAGTTTAAGGCCGATTCCGTTGAACACAGATACGCAGTATTTT. The encoded protein is CASSLRPIPLNTDTQYF. Variable domain in full (rest from reference TRBV28 and TRBJ2-3): DVKVTQSSRYLVKRTGEKVFLECVQDMDHENMFWYRQDPGLGLRLIYFSYDVKMKEKGDIPEGYSVSREKKERFSLILESASTNQTSMYLCASSLRPIPLNTDTQYFGPGTRLTVL.

In its sample, this clonotype is medium-sized (0.01 to 0.1%). The chain's CDR3 is CSASLTTSTDTQYF. CDR3 bases: TGCAGTGCTAGCTTAACTACTAGCACAGATACGCAGTATTTT. This chain connects TRBV20-1 to TRBJ2-3; D unresolved. Trimming cost V 3 bases and J 0 bases, with 10 bases left between them. This CDR3 is built from 14 residues. CDR1 and CDR2 from the germline V gene are DFQATT and SNEGSKA (reference sequence).

This chain uses TRBV15 with TRBJ2-7; tentatively, D is TRBD2 (6 bases). Trimming left V 1 base short and J 1 base short, with 14 bases between. The CDR3 loop spans 16 amino acids. From germline, CDR1 is LNHNV and CDR2 YYDKDF (reference sequence). As DNA, the CDR3 is TGTGCCACCAGCAGAGTTCGAGGAGGGGCGTCCTACGAGCAGTACTTC. It yields the protein CATSRVRGGASYEQYF.

Relative to its sample, this clonotype is medium-sized. The gene calls are TRBV19 and TRBJ1-1; D is uncertain. CDR3 length equals 13 residues. Looked up from germline, CDR1 is LNHDA and CDR2 is SQIVND (reference sequence). V gave up 6 bases and J gave up 3 bases, with 11 bases separating them. The chain's CDR3 is CASRIGPDTEAFF. CDR3 sequence (DNA): TGTGCCAGTAGGATTGGACCGGACACTGAAGCTTTCTTT.

This clonotype appeared a few times. This rearrangement joins TRBV2 to TRBJ2-1; 11 positions agree with TRBD2. The CDR3 loop spans 17 amino acids. The ends lost 4 bases at V and 5 bases at J; junction bases unmatched: 10. The germline V gene has CDR1 SNHLY and CDR2 FYNNEI. DNA for the CDR3: TGTGCCAGCAGTGGAACTCAACTAGCGGGGGCGAACAATGAGCAGTTCTTC. Translated: CASSGTQLAGANNEQFF.

By share, this clonotype counts as medium-sized (0.01 to 0.1%). The chain carries TRBV30 and TRBJ2-2, with TRBD2 matching 15 bases. The germline gives CDR1 GTSNPN, CDR2 SVGIG (reference sequence). CDR3 length equals 19 residues. With 4 bases clipped from V and 5 bases from J, the junction kept 14 bases outside the gene matches. The CDR3 DNA is TGTGCCTGGACTACCCGCTTGGGACTAGCGGGAGGACGAACCGGGGAGCTGTTTTTT. Its translation is CAWTTRLGLAGGRTGELFF. The full variable domain, with the rest looked up from reference TRBV30 and TRBJ2-2, is SQTIHQWPATLVQPVGSPLSLECTVEGTSNPNLYWYRQAAGRGLQLLFYSVGIGQISSEVPQNLSASRPQDRQFILSSKKLLLSDSGFYLCAWTTRLGLAGGRTGELFFGEGSRLTVL.

Note on this clonotype: A much bigger clone sits one base away, suggesting this may be a read error. This chain joins TRBV12-3 or TRBV12-4 and TRBJ2-7, with 8 positions matching TRBD1. The V gene end was trimmed by 6 bases and the J gene end by 7 bases; junction bases not matched to a gene: 11. CDR3 size: 14 residues. CDR3 nucleotide sequence: TGTGCCAGCAGACGCAGGGGGCCCTCGGGTGAGCAGTACTTC. It is translated as CASRRRGPSGEQYF.

Relative to its sample, this clonotype is medium-sized. The J gene is TRBJ1-2, the V gene TRBV12-5, with a weak D call TRBD1 (6 bases). The germline V gene encodes CDR1 LGHNT and CDR2 FRNRAP. V dropped 7 bases and J dropped 2 bases, with 11 bases sitting between them. The CDR3 consists of 13 residues. The CDR3 coding sequence is TGTGCTAGTGCTTCGGACAGAAACTATGGCTACACCTTC. Protein: CASASDRNYGYTF.

The chain couples TRBV10-3 to TRBJ2-2; weak D call: TRBD2 (6 bases). The V gene's germline CDR1 is ENHRY and CDR2 SYGVKD. This CDR3 region has 15 residues. Trimming took 2 bases from V and 5 from J, leaving 12 bases between them. The CDR3 DNA is TGTGCCATCAGTGAGCTGGGCGGGGAGACCGGGGAGCTGTTTTTT. Its protein is CAISELGGETGELFF.

This rearrangement joins TRBV20-1 to TRBJ2-1; unclear D gene. This CDR3 has 15 amino acids. Trimming cost V 3 bases and J 0 bases, with 12 bases left between them. The germline V gene encodes CDR1 DFQATT and CDR2 SNEGSKA (reference sequence). The CDR3: CSASDARSSYNEQFF. CDR3 in DNA: TGCAGTGCTAGTGACGCGAGGAGCTCCTACAATGAGCAGTTCTTC.

Judged by abundance, this clonotype is medium-sized (0.01 to 0.1%). The CDR3 reads CASSSSGRFGVNTEAFF. The CDR3 DNA reads TGTGCCAGCAGTTCCTCAGGTAGATTTGGGGTGAACACTGAAGCTTTCTTT. The chain employs TRBV28 and TRBJ1-1; no reliable D call. CDR1 and CDR2 from the germline V gene are MDHEN and SYDVKM. V was pared by 4 bases and J by 0 bases, with 18 bases between. CDR3 length equals 17 residues.

Relative to its sample, this clonotype is medium-sized. This chain connects TRBV20-1 to TRBJ2-7; 14 bases fit TRBD2. Trimming took 6 bases from V and 5 from J; bases not matched to a gene: 9. The germline V gene encodes CDR1 DFQATT and CDR2 SNEGSKA (reference sequence). This CDR3 spans 15 amino acids. CDR3 nucleotides: TGCAGTGCCAGCATTCCGGGACTAGCGGGAGACGAGCAGTACTTC. This gives the protein CSASIPGLAGDEQYF.

This clonotype is deemed medium-sized (0.01 to 0.1%). The rearrangement joins TRBV19 to TRBJ2-1; 12 bases match TRBD2. The CDR3 runs to 17 residues. Germline V gene sequence: CDR1 LNHDA, CDR2 SQIVND (reference sequence). Germline trimming cut 7 bases from V and 0 bases from J; bases unmatched to any gene: 7. Written as DNA, the CDR3 is TGTGCCAGTAATCCTGCTAGCGGGGGGGGCTCCTACAATGAGCAGTTCTTC. This codes for CASNPASGGGSYNEQFF.

Points on this clonotype: The junction differs from germline at one of its ends, possibly a read error. The rearrangement uses TRBV19 and TRBJ2-5; the D is unclear. Germline CDR1 reads LNHDA; CDR2 reads SQIVND (reference sequence). CDR3 length equals 11 residues. CDR3 sequence reads: CATLYQETRYF. The DNA for the CDR3 is TGTGCCACCTTGTACCAAGAGACCCGGTACTTC. The whole variable domain, filled in from reference TRBV19 and TRBJ2-5, reads DGGITQSPKYLFRKEGQNVTLSCEQNLNHDAMYWYRQDPGQGLRLIYYSQIVNDFQKGDIAEGYSVSREKKESFPLTVTSAQKNPTAFYLCATLYQETRYFGPGTRLLVL.

This clonotype has more than one count but fewer than ten. The rearrangement uses TRBV6-1 and TRBJ1-5; D remains unclear. The CDR3 consists of 15 residues. CDR1 and CDR2 from the germline V gene are MNHNS and SASEGT. With 8 bases removed from V and 0 bases from J, the gap between germline ends came to 14 bases. CDR3 sequence: CASWVTPYSNQPQHF. The CDR3 DNA is TGTGCCAGCTGGGTCACCCCGTATAGCAATCAGCCCCAGCATTTT.